This T cell receptor (beta chain) is drawn from a study of neurological immune-mediated disorders. Study-level points and caveats: TCR-beta repertoires seemed private in all groups, with no expanded CDR3 amino acid sequences shared.

With 6 bases clipped from V and 3 bases from J, the junction kept 6 bases outside the gene matches. CDR1 and CDR2 from the germline V gene are SGHDT and YYEEEE. CDR3 length: 13 residues. This clonotype was picked up many times. What it binds is not known. TCRdb passed the 5' RACE reads through MiXCR, listing each CDR3 protein once. The sample carries tens of thousands of distinct CDR3 sequences, 2.5% to 3% recorded once. This receptor was identified in a woman aged 25 to 45 with multiple sclerosis. Sequenced input: PBMCs. This chain connects TRBV5-6 to TRBJ2-7, with TRBD1 matching 7 bases. The CDR3 nucleotides are TGTGCCAGCAACCCGACAGGGTTCTACGAGCAGTACTTC. It specifies CASNPTGFYEQYF.